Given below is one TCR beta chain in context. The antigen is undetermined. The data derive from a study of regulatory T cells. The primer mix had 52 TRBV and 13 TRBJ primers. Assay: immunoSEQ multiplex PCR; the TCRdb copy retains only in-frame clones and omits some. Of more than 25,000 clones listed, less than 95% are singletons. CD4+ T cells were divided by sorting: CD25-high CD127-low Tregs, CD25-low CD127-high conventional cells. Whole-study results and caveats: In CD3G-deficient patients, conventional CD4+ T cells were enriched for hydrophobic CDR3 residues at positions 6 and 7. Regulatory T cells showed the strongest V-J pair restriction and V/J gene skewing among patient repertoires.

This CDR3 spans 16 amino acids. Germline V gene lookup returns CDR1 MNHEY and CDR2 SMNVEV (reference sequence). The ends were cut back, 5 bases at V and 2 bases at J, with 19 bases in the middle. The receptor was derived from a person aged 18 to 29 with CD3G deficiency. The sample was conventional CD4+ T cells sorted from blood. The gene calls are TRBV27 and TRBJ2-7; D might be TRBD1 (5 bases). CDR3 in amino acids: CASSPPPQGLAYEQYF. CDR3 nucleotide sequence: TGTGCCAGCAGTCCCCCCCCGCAGGGTCTGGCCTACGAGCAGTACTTC.